The 29 T cell receptor beta chains given below trace back to one sample, sequenced in a study of cytomegalovirus exposure and HLA in healthy donors. Vbeta (60) and Jbeta (13) primers were used in the PCR. Libraries were prepared by immunoSEQ multiplex PCR; TCRdb keeps only in-frame clonotypes and omits some of them. Here the sample spans fewer than 150,000 clones, roughly 70% being singletons. Input material: PBMCs. The origin of the receptors is a man aged 30-40 years in good health and CMV-seronegative.

In the case of this clone: Additional DNA sequences in this sample encode the identical CDR3. This chain connects TRBV9 to TRBJ2-1; D gene ambiguous. V was pared by 0 bases and J by 0 bases, with 4 bases between. The CDR3 runs to 14 residues. Germline V lookup: CDR1 SGDLS, CDR2 YYNGEE. The CDR3 region is CASSVGSSYNEQFF. CDR3 sequence (DNA): TGTGCCAGCAGCGTAGGTAGCTCCTACAATGAGCAGTTCTTC.

The chain carries TRBV28 and TRBJ2-7, with a possible D match to TRBD2 (5 bases). Germline V gene sequence: CDR1 MDHEN, CDR2 SYDVKM. This CDR3 is built from 14 residues. The V gene lost 5 bases and the J gene lost 2 bases, with 13 bases spanning the gap. CDR3 loop: CASSIYGGTYEQYF. DNA of the CDR3: TGTGCCAGCAGTATATACGGAGGTACCTACGAGCAGTACTTC.

This chain joins TRBV5-1 and TRBJ2-7; TRBD2 matches 7 bases. The CDR3 sequence is 14 residues long. Germline CDR1 is SGHRS and CDR2 is YFSETQ. With 0 bases clipped from V and 4 bases from J, the junction kept 4 bases outside the gene matches. CDR3 in DNA: TGCGCCAGCAGCTTGGGACTAGCAGAATACGAGCAGTACTTC. Translated, it gives CASSLGLAEYEQYF.

The rearrangement links TRBV29-1 to TRBJ2-3; D is undetermined. The germline CDR1 and CDR2 sequences are SQVTM and ANQGSEA. There are 12 residues in the CDR3. Trimming removed 8 bases from V and 0 bases from J, with 9 bases in between. CDR3 in amino acids: CSLRHSTDTQYF. CDR3 DNA: TGCAGCCTGAGACACAGCACAGATACGCAGTATTTT.

This clone has a handful of counts. V usage is TRBV7-2 and J usage is TRBJ2-5; a possible D gene is TRBD1 (5 bases). V was trimmed by 3 bases and J by 1 base, leaving 9 bases between them. The V gene's germline CDR1 is SGHTA and CDR2 FQGNSA. The CDR3 contains 14 residues. CDR3: CASSFQGPQETQYF. The DNA for the CDR3 is TGTGCCAGCAGCTTCCAGGGTCCCCAAGAGACCCAGTACTTC.

This chain links TRBV16 with TRBJ2-5, with D unresolved. Between the trimmed V and J ends, which lost 3 bases and 3 bases, there was a span of 11 bases. The CDR3 totals 14 residues. The germline V gene has CDR1 KGHSY and CDR2 FQNENV. The chain's CDR3 is CASSHSVGEETQYF. CDR3 in DNA: TGTGCCAGCAGCCATTCTGTAGGAGAAGAGACCCAGTACTTC.

The J gene is TRBJ2-5, the V gene TRBV5-4; D is perhaps TRBD1 (6 bases). Between the trimmed V and J ends, which lost 4 bases and 3 bases, there was a span of 13 bases. The CDR3 covers 14 residues. CDR1 and CDR2 (germline): SGHNT, YYREEE (reference sequence). The CDR3 DNA reads as TGTGCCAGCAGCATTCCCCACAGGGAAGAGACCCAGTACTTC. Its translation: CASSIPHREETQYF.

The chain employs TRBV5-1 and TRBJ2-3, with 7 bases matching TRBD2. The CDR3 is made up of 17 amino acids. From germline, CDR1 is SGHRS and CDR2 YFSETQ. The J segment lost 1 base and the V segment lost 3 bases, leaving 11 bases of the junction unmatched. The CDR3, as DNA: TGCGCCAGCAGCTCCCCCCGGACTAGTGAGGGCACAGATACGCAGTATTTT. This encodes CASSSPRTSEGTDTQYF.

The chain employs TRBV30 and TRBJ1-3, with D unclear. The CDR3 spans 12 residues. Germline loops: CDR1 GTSNPN, CDR2 SVGIG (reference sequence). Trimming removed 0 bases from V and 4 bases from J, with 4 bases in between. Here the CDR3 reads CAWSVAGNTIYF. Here the CDR3 DNA reads TGTGCCTGGAGTGTAGCCGGAAACACCATATATTTT.

This clone was seen more than once but under ten times. This rearrangement joins TRBV4-1 to TRBJ2-7, with D possibly TRBD2 on 5 matching bases. CDR1 MGHRA and CDR2 YSYEKL come from the germline V gene. This CDR3 is built from 15 residues. Trimming took off 4 bases at V and 4 bases at J, with 17 bases between the two ends. CDR3 in amino acids: CASSPQAVPGYEQYF. CDR3 sequence (DNA): TGCGCCAGCAGCCCCCAAGCGGTCCCTGGGTACGAGCAGTACTTC.

In this sample, this clone turned up a few times. CDR3 amino acids: CASSRDRGPSQPQHF. DNA for the CDR3: TGTGCCAGCAGCAGAGACAGGGGACCAAGTCAGCCCCAGCATTTT. The rearrangement uses TRBV7-8 and TRBJ1-5; TRBD1 matches 8 bases. The CDR3 loop spans 15 amino acids. V gave up 5 bases and J gave up 6 bases; unmatched junction bases: 9. CDR1 is SGHVS and CDR2 is FQNEAQ in the germline V gene.

J is TRBJ2-7 and V is TRBV6-5, with a possible D match to TRBD1 (6 bases). The germline V gene encodes CDR1 MNHEY and CDR2 SVGAGI. V was pared by 5 bases and J by 5 bases, with 13 bases between. The CDR3 is 13 residues long. CDR3 loop: CASSPDSRDEQYF. The CDR3, as DNA: TGTGCCAGCAGTCCGGACAGCCGAGACGAGCAGTACTTC.

The V and J genes are TRBV6-6 and TRBJ1-5; 9 bases are shared with TRBD1. Germline-derived CDR1 and CDR2 are MNHNY and SVGAGI (reference sequence). This CDR3 has 15 residues. V trimming: 7 bases; J trimming: 7 bases; junction bases outside the gene matches: 11. The CDR3 loop reads CASTPGTGFWQPQHF. CDR3 nucleotide sequence: TGTGCCAGCACTCCCGGGACAGGGTTCTGGCAGCCCCAGCATTTT.

The chain is built from TRBV7-2 and TRBJ2-3; 7 bases are shared with TRBD2. The CDR3 has 16 residues. Germline lookup yields CDR1 SGHTA and CDR2 FQGNSA. V lost 0 bases, J lost 5 bases, and 8 bases stayed unmatched. CDR3 sequence: CASSLASSGFLDTQYF. Here the CDR3 DNA reads TGTGCCAGCAGCTTAGCGAGTAGCGGGTTTTTAGATACGCAGTATTTT.

This clone was observed a single time. In nucleotides, the CDR3 is TGTGCCTGGCAACAGGGAATCTCTGGAAACACCATATATTTT. Its translation: CAWQQGISGNTIYF. The chain uses TRBV30 and TRBJ1-3; tentative D call: TRBD1 (6 bases). The germline gives CDR1 GTSNPN, CDR2 SVGIG (reference sequence). CDR3 length equals 14 residues. V lost 5 bases, J lost 0 bases, and 11 bases lay in between.

This rearrangement joins TRBV6-1 to TRBJ1-2; TRBD1 matches at 7 bases. Per germline, CDR1 MNHNS and CDR2 SASEGT. J was trimmed by 2 bases and V by 7 bases; bases with no gene match: 10. The CDR3 sequence is 15 residues long. CDR3 nucleotide sequence: TGTGCCAGCACTCTTATCGTAGGGGGCAACTATGGCTACACCTTC. It is translated as CASTLIVGGNYGYTF.

This clone was found a few times. The CDR3 loop reads CASSLLSSGRHNEQFF. The DNA of the CDR3 is TGTGCCAGCTCACTTTTATCTAGCGGTCGTCACAATGAGCAGTTCTTC. The V call is TRBV18, the J call TRBJ2-1; 7 positions agree with TRBD2. Germline V gene sequence: CDR1 KGHSH, CDR2 LQKENI. The CDR3 spans 16 residues. After removal of 4 bases from V and 5 bases from J, the junction contained 11 bases not matched to a gene.

The chain combines TRBV11-2 with TRBJ2-7, with D possibly TRBD2 on 6 matching bases. This CDR3 is 13 amino acids long. The germline V gene has CDR1 SGHAT and CDR2 FQNNGV. Trimming left V 5 bases short and J 2 bases short, with 10 bases between. The CDR3 reads CASSHGGTYEQYF. The CDR3 nucleotides read TGTGCCAGCAGCCATGGAGGGACCTACGAGCAGTACTTC. The complete variable domain, with remaining parts taken from reference TRBV11-2 and TRBJ2-7, reads EAGVAQSPRYKIIEKRQSVAFWCNPISGHATLYWYQQILGQGPKLLIQFQNNGVVDDSQLPKDRFSAERLKGVDSTLKIQPAKLEDSAVYLCASSHGGTYEQYFGPGTRLTVT.

This clone was seen only a few times. The chain is built from TRBV7-8 and TRBJ1-6, with TRBD1 identical over 7 bases. The CDR3 consists of 14 residues. The V gene end was trimmed by 6 bases and the J gene end by 5 bases; junction bases not matched to a gene: 4. Germline lookup yields CDR1 SGHVS and CDR2 FQNEAQ. The CDR3: CASRPGQNNSPLHF. Written as DNA, the CDR3 is TGTGCCAGCAGGCCGGGACAGAATAATTCACCCCTCCACTTT.

The chain is built from TRBV7-2 and TRBJ1-5; D is undetermined. This CDR3 has 13 amino acids. The V end lost 3 bases, the J end lost 5 bases, and 8 bases lay between the germline ends. Per the germline V gene, CDR1 is SGHTA and CDR2 is FQGNSA. CDR3 region: CASSFPPHQPQHF. The CDR3 DNA sequence: TGTGCCAGCAGCTTTCCTCCCCATCAGCCCCAGCATTTT.

The chain employs TRBV9 and TRBJ2-7, with D maybe TRBD1 (6 bases). Trimming shortened V by 1 base and J by 2 bases, and 16 bases separated the two germline ends. This CDR3 has 16 residues. Germline V gives CDR1 SGDLS, CDR2 YYNGEE. The CDR3 loop reads CASSVTDSGRPYEQYF. The CDR3 DNA reads TGTGCCAGCAGCGTAACGGACAGTGGACGGCCCTACGAGCAGTACTTC.

The chain uses TRBV4-2 and TRBJ2-3; D gene uncertain. Per the germline V gene, CDR1 is LGHNA and CDR2 is YNFKEQ. This CDR3 comprises 15 residues. V lost 1 base and J lost 0, with 8 bases in between. DNA for the CDR3: TGTGCCAGCAGCCAAGTCGCCGGGAGCACAGATACGCAGTATTTT. It translates to CASSQVAGSTDTQYF.

The rearrangement joins TRBV2 to TRBJ1-3; no definite D call. Between the trimmed V and J ends, which lost 5 bases and 0 bases, there was a span of 8 bases. This CDR3 contains 14 residues. Germline CDR1 is SNHLY and CDR2 is FYNNEI. The CDR3 protein is CASSQERSGNTIYF. The CDR3 nucleotides are TGTGCCAGCAGTCAAGAGCGCTCTGGAAACACCATATATTTT.

In regard to this clone: The junction departs from the called germline gene at one end, perhaps through a read error. The V call is TRBV7-3, the J call TRBJ1-2, with D unresolved. This CDR3 comprises 15 residues. The germline gives CDR1 SGHTA, CDR2 FQGTGA. CDR3 in DNA: TGTGCAAGCAGCTTATCTGGCAGGCCGAACTATGGCTACACCTTC. Translating it yields CASSLSGRPNYGYTF.

The V call is TRBV28, the J call TRBJ2-6, with TRBD1 matching 7 bases. CDR3 size: 19 residues. Germline V CDR1 and CDR2: MDHEN, SYDVKM. The ends lost 3 bases at V and 1 base at J; junction bases unmatched: 12. The CDR3 region has the DNA TGTGCCAGCAGTTTGATTGGGTACAGGGGTTGGTCTGGGGCCAACGTCCTGACTTTC. Residues: CASSLIGYRGWSGANVLTF.

This clone was recorded only once. This chain connects TRBV27 to TRBJ1-2; D gene ambiguous. The CDR3 is made up of 14 amino acids. Trimming stripped 5 bases from V and 5 bases from J, with 15 bases between. Germline V gene sequence: CDR1 MNHEY, CDR2 SMNVEV (reference sequence). The CDR3, as DNA: TGTGCCAGCAGTCACTCGGGAACGATTTATGGCTACACCTTC. The encoded protein is CASSHSGTIYGYTF.

This chain links TRBV20-1 with TRBJ1-1; a possible D gene is TRBD1 (5 bases). The CDR3 is 10 amino acids. V lost 7 bases to trimming and J lost 3 bases, with 6 bases between them. Germline CDR1 is DFQATT and CDR2 is SNEGSKA (reference sequence). CDR3 in amino acids: CSEGYTEAFF. The CDR3 DNA is TGCAGTGAGGGGTACACTGAAGCTTTCTTT.

As for this clone: The CDR3 does not end in the conserved phenylalanine or tryptophan, so this is likely a read error. The genes are TRBV7-2 and TRBJ2-7; 8 bases map to TRBD1. Germline V lookup: CDR1 SGHTA, CDR2 FQGNSA. After removal of 0 bases from V and 1 base from J, the junction contained 5 bases not matched to a gene. This CDR3 is 16 amino acids long. CDR3 loop: CASSLAGQGISYEQYL. As DNA, the CDR3 is TGTGCCAGCAGCTTAGCCGGACAGGGAATATCCTACGAGCAGTACCTC.

This clone was seen just once. This sequence joins TRBV7-8 and TRBJ2-7, with D unresolved. The germline V gene encodes CDR1 SGHVS and CDR2 FQNEAQ. V lost 1 base and J lost 8, with 15 bases in between. This CDR3 region has 14 residues. CDR3 amino acids: CASSLETYELKQYF. The CDR3 DNA follows: TGTGCCAGCAGCTTAGAGACTTACGAATTGAAGCAGTACTTC.